This TCR beta chain was obtained from a study of blood T cell repertoires in COVID-19. CDR3 length equals 19 residues. Germline V gene data show CDR1 as MDHEN and CDR2 as SYDVKM. After removal of 6 bases from V and 0 bases from J, the junction contained 9 bases not matched to a gene. In the authors' workflow: Reference gene primer amplification gave estimated nucleated cell counts. The repertoire was sequenced with immunoSEQ multiplex PCR; TCRdb's copy has only in-frame clones and lacks some. V, J and clone size are those of that table, while D and trimming were read from the DNA. The profile covers about 180,000 clones, with about 82% appearing a single time and about 9.7% taken by the ten largest. Symptom resolution, clearance, or two negative PCRs marked the recovered donors of Cohort 3.

This receptor was obtained from a woman aged 25 to 39 who had recovered from COVID-19. The sequencing input was PBMCs or T cells enriched from blood (not recorded which). The V gene is TRBV28, the J gene TRBJ2-1; 15 bases agree with TRBD2. This chain's CDR3 is CASRGTSGRIKSSYNEQFF. DNA for the CDR3: TGTGCCAGCAGGGGGACTAGCGGGAGGATCAAGAGCTCCTACAATGAGCAGTTCTTC.